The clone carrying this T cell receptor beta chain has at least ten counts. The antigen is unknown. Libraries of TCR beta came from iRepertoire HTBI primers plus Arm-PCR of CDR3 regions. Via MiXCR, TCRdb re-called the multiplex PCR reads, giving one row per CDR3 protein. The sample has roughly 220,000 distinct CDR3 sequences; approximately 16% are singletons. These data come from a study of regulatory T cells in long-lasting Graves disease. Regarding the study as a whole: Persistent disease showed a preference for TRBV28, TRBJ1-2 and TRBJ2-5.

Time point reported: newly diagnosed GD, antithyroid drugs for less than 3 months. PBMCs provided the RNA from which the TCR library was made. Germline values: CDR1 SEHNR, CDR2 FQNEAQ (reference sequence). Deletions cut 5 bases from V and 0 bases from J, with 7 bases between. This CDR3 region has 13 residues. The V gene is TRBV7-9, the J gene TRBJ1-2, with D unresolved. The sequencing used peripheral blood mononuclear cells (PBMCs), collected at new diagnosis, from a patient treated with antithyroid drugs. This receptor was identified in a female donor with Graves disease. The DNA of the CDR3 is TGTGCCAGCAGCCCGACATCTAACTATGGCTACACCTTC. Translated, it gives CASSPTSNYGYTF. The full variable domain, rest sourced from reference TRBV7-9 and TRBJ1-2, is DTGVSQNPRHKITKRGQNVTFRCDPISEHNRLYWYRQTLGQGPEFLTYFQNEAQLEKSRLLSDRFSAERPKGSFSTLEIQRTEQGDSAMYLCASSPTSNYGYTFGSGTRLTVV.